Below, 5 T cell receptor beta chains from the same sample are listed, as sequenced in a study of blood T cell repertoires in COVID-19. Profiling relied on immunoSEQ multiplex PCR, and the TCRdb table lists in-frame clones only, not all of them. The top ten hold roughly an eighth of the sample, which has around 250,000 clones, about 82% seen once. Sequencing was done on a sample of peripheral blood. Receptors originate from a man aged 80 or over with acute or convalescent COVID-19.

This CDR3 reads CASSLRRDTPEAFF. The CDR3 region has the DNA TGTGCCAGCTCATTACGCCGGGACACACCTGAAGCTTTCTTT. The rearrangement uses TRBV18 and TRBJ1-1; D might be TRBD1 (6 bases). Germline assignment: CDR1 KGHSH and CDR2 LQKENI. V was pared by 5 bases and J by 6 bases, with 16 bases between. CDR3 size: 14 residues.

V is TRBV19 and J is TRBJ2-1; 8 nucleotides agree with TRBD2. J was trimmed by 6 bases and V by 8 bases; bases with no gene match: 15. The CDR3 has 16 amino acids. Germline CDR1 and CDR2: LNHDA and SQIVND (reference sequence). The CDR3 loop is CASDRPTGGPGNEQFF. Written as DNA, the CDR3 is TGTGCCAGTGATCGGCCAACGGGGGGGCCGGGCAATGAGCAGTTCTTC.

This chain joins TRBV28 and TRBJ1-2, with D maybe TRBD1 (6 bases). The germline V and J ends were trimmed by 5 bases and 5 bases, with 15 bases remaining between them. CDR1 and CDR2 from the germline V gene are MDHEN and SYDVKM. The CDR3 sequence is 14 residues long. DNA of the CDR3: TGTGCCAGCAGTGGGCCGGGACAACTTTATGGCTACACCTTC. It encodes CASSGPGQLYGYTF.

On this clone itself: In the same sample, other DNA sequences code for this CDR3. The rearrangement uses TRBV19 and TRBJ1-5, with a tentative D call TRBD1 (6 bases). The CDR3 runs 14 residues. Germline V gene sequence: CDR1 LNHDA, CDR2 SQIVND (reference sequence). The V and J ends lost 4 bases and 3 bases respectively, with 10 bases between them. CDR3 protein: CASSTTGTNQPQHF. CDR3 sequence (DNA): TGTGCCAGTAGTACAACAGGGACCAATCAGCCCCAGCATTTT.

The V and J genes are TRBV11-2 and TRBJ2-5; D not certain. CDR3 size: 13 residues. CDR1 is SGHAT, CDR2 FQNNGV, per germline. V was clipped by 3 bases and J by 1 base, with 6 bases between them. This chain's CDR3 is CASSFAIQETQYF. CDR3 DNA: TGTGCCAGCAGCTTCGCGATCCAAGAGACCCAGTACTTC. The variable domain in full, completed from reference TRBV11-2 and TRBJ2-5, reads EAGVAQSPRYKIIEKRQSVAFWCNPISGHATLYWYQQILGQGPKLLIQFQNNGVVDDSQLPKDRFSAERLKGVDSTLKIQPAKLEDSAVYLCASSFAIQETQYFGPGTRLLVL.